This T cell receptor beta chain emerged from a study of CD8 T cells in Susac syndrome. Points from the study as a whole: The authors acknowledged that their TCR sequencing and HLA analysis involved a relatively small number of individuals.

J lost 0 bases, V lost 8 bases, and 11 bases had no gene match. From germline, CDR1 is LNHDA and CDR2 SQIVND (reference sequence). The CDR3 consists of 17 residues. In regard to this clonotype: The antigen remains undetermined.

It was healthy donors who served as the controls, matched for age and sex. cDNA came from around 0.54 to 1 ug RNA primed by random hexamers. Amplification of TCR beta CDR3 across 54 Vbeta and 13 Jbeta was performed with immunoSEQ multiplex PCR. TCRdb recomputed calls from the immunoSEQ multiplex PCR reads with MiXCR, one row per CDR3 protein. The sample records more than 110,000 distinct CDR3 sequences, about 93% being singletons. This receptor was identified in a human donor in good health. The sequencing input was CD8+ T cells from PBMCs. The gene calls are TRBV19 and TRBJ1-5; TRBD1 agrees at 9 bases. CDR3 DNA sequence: TGTGCCAGTTGCCTTCGGACAGGGGTCAATAGCAATCAGCCCCAGCATTTT. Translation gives CASCLRTGVNSNQPQHF.